This T cell receptor (beta chain) came from a study of blood T cells in healthy people across ages. Next came a second PCR, run for about 7 to 12 cycles, which used a sample-barcoded 5' primer along with a J-beta primer mix. One entry per CDR3 protein results from TCRdb running MiXCR on the 5' RACE reads. Of about 760,000 distinct CDR3 sequences listed, roughly 25% are singletons. Study-wide results and limits: Among long-lived donors, naive CD4+ cells were more numerous and diversity higher than in aged donors.

Concerning this clonotype: No antigen is known for it.

It was approximately 10 milliliters of peripheral blood that were drawn from each donor. Trimming took 3 bases from V and 7 from J, leaving 4 bases between them. This CDR3 spans 11 amino acids. CDR1 is MNHEY, CDR2 SVGAGI, per germline. In addition, the sample was reused for a study of T cells of mothers and their children. From that second work: The people who donated were three healthy Caucasian mothers and their six children. There were over 10 million TCR beta CDR3 reads from each mother and several million from each child.

The receptor was derived from a boy under 18 in good health. The source material was blood. The rearrangement links TRBV6-5 to TRBJ1-3; D gene unclear. The CDR3 is CASSYANTIYF. The CDR3, as DNA: TGTGCCAGCAGTTATGCCAACACCATATATTTT.